The clone carrying this T cell receptor (beta chain) was counted between two and nine times. Its specificity is unknown. The data belong to a study of T cells in Graves' hyperthyroidism and ophthalmopathy. Study as a whole: Pretreatment peripheral blood was obtained at initial diagnosis. Study observations and caveats: Most expanded thyroid clonotypes above 0.001 recurred in blood.

Authors of the study amplified TCR beta CDR3 regions from RNA transcripts. Using the HTBI primer set, a first-round RT-PCR was run on the TCR CDR3. One entry per CDR3 protein, called by TCRdb with MiXCR from the multiplex PCR reads. The table has some 570,000 distinct CDR3 sequences, 15% to 20% seen once. For ophthalmopathy patients, the Clinical Activity Score was at least 3 and the NOSPECS grade at least 4; duration was under 3 months. The study excluded patients with uncontrolled infection, other autoimmune disease, pregnancy or lactation. V dropped 1 base and J dropped 11 bases, with 17 bases sitting between them. CDR3 size: 14 residues. Germline assignment: CDR1 MGHRA and CDR2 YSYEKL.

The chain recombines TRBV4-1 with TRBJ1-2; TRBD1 is a possible D gene (5 bases). The clonotype originates from a woman aged 18-35 years with Graves' ophthalmopathy. Material: blood. The CDR3 region is CASSQAGGERRYTF. CDR3 nucleotides: TGCGCCAGCAGCCAAGCGGGAGGGGAGAGGAGATACACCTTC.